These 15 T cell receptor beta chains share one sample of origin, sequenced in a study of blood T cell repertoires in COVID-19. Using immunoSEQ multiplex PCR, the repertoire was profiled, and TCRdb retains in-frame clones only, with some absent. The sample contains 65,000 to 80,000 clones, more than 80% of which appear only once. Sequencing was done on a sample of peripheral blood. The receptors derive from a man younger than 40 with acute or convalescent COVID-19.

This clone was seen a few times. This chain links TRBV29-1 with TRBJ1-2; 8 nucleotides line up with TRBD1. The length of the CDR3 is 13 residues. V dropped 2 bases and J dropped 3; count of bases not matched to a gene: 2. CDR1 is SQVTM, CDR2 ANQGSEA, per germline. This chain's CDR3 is CSVERDRYYGYTF. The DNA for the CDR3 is TGCAGCGTTGAAAGGGACAGGTACTATGGCTACACCTTC.

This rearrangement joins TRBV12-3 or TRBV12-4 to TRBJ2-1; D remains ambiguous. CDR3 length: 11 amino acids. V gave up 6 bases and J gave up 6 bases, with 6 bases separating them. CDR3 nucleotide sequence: TGTGCCAGCAGCCTAATCAATGAGCAGTTCTTC. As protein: CASSLINEQFF.

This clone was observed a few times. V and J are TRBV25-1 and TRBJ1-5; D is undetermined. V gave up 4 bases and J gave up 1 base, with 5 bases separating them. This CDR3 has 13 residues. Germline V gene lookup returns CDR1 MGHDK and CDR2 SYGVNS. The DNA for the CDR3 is TGTGCCAGCAGTGGGGCGAGCAATCAGCCCCAGCATTTT. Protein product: CASSGASNQPQHF.

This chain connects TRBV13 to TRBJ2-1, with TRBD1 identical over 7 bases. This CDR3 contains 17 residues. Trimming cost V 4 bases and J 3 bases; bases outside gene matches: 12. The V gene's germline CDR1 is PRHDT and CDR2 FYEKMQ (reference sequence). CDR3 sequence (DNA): TGTGCCAGCAGCTCTCGGACAGGTCACCCGTTCTACAATGAGCAGTTCTTC. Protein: CASSSRTGHPFYNEQFF. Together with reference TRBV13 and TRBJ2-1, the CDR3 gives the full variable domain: AAGVIQSPRHLIKEKRETATLKCYPIPRHDTVYWYQQGPGQDPQFLISFYEKMQSDKGSIPDRFSAQQFSDYHSELNMSSLELGDSALYFCASSSRTGHPFYNEQFFGPGTRLTVL.

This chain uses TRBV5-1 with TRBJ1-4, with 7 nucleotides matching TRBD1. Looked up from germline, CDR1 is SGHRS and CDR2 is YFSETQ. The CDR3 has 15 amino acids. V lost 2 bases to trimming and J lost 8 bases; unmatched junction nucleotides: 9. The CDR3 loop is CASSLQGSVEEKLFF. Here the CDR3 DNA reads TGCGCCAGCAGCTTACAGGGGAGCGTGGAGGAAAAACTGTTTTTT.

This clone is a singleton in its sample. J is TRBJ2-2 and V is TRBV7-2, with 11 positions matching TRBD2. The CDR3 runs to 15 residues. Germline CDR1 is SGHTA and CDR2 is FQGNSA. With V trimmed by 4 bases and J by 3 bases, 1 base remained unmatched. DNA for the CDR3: TGTGCCAGCAGCTCGGGACTAGCGGACACCGGGGAGCTGTTTTTT. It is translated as CASSSGLADTGELFF.

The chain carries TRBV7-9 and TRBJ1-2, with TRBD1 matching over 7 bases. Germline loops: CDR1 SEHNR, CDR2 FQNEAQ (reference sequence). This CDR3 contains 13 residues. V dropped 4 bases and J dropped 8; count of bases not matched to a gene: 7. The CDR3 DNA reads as TGTGCCAGCAGCTCACAGGGGCGAGACGGCTACACCTTC. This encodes CASSSQGRDGYTF.

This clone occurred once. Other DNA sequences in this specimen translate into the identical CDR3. CDR3 DNA: TGTGCCAGCAGCCGCCAGACTAACTATGGCTACACCTTC. This encodes CASSRQTNYGYTF. This chain uses TRBV14 with TRBJ1-2; D not resolved. Germline-derived CDR1 and CDR2 are SGHDN and FVKESK. The V and J ends lost 4 bases and 0 bases respectively, with 6 bases between them. The CDR3 sequence is 13 residues long.

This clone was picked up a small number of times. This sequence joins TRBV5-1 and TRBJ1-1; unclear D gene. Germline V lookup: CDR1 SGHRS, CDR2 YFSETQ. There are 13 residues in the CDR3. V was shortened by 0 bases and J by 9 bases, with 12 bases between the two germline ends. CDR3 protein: CASSLETSEKAFF. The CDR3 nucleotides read TGCGCCAGCAGCTTGGAGACTTCTGAGAAAGCTTTCTTT.

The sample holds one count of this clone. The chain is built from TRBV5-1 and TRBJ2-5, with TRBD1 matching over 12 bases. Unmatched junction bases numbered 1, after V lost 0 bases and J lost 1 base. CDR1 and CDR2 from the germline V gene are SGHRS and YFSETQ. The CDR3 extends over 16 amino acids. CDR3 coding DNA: TGCGCCAGCAGCTTGGGGGGACAGGGGGCCCAAGAGACCCAGTACTTC. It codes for CASSLGGQGAQETQYF.

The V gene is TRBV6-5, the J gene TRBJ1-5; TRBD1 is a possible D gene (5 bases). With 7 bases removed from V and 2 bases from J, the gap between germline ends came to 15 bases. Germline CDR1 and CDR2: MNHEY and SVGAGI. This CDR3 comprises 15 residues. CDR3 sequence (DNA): TGTGCCAGCATTAGGGACTTATGGGGCAATCAGCCCCAGCATTTT. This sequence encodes CASIRDLWGNQPQHF.

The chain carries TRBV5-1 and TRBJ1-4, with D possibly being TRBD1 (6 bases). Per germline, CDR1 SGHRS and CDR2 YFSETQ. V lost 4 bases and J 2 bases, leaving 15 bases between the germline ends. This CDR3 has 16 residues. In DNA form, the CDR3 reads TGCGCCAGCAGCCCCACGGGACAAGCCACTAATGAAAAACTGTTTTTT. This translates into CASSPTGQATNEKLFF.

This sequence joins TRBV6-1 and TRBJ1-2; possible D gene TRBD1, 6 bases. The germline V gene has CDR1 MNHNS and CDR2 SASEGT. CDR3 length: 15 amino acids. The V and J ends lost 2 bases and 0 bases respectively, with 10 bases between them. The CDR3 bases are TGTGCCAGCAGTGAATTATGGACAGCTAACTATGGCTACACCTTC. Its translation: CASSELWTANYGYTF.

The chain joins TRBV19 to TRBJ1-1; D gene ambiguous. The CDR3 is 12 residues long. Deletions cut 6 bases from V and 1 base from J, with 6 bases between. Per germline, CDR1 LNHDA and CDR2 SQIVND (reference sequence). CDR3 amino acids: CASRGRNTEAFF. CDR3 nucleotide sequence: TGTGCCAGTAGAGGGAGGAACACTGAAGCTTTCTTT.

The CDR3 loop reads CASTRQTRNSGANVLTF. DNA of the CDR3: TGCGCCAGCACCAGACAGACACGCAACTCTGGGGCCAACGTCCTGACTTTC. The V gene is TRBV5-1, the J gene TRBJ2-6; the D gene is possibly TRBD1 (5 bases). The germline V gene encodes CDR1 SGHRS and CDR2 YFSETQ. The CDR3 consists of 17 residues. V was clipped by 6 bases and J by 0 bases, with 16 bases between them.